The text below deals with one T cell receptor (beta chain). Antigen unknown. The sample is drawn from a study of T-cell memory formation after mild COVID-19. The overall study: Among the donors, TCR clusters were largely specific to each donor.

Losses at the gene ends were 5 bases for V and 4 bases for J; bases not matched to a gene: 12. Per germline, CDR1 SGHVS and CDR2 FQNEAQ. The CDR3 runs 16 residues. Points from the study as a whole: Mostly located in CM and EM were contracting CD4+ clones, with contracting CD8+ clones located in EMRA. That cross-reactive memory joined was suggested by some responding clones appearing in pre-infection memory.

5'RACE with constant-segment primers yielded barcoded, UMI-tagged TCR alpha and TCR beta cDNA libraries. TCRdb independently ran MiXCR on the 5' RACE reads; one entry per CDR3 protein. The sample lists approximately 440,000 distinct CDR3 sequences; roughly 20% were seen once. The specimen was PBMCs or a T cell subset sorted from them (not recorded which). The clonotype originates from an adult woman who had mild COVID-19 (a few samples of this study predate the infection). Cell type and time point are not known. V is TRBV7-8 and J is TRBJ2-5; 8 positions agree with TRBD2. CDR3 nucleotides: TGTGCCAGCAGCCTTGGAGGGCTAGCGGGTGGAGAGACCCAGTACTTC. As protein: CASSLGGLAGGETQYF.